Shown below are 17 T cell receptor beta chains from a single sample sequenced in a study of blood T cells in healthy people across ages. Together with a sample-barcoded 5' primer, a J-beta primer mix was included in a second PCR lasting 7 to 11 cycles. A single record per CDR3 protein comes from TCRdb applying MiXCR to the 5' RACE reads. This sample has approximately 1,000,000 distinct CDR3 sequences, with more than 40% found just once. Sequenced: blood. These receptors originate from a woman aged 55-75 years in good health.

This clonotype was seen only once. The chain is built from TRBV2 and TRBJ2-1; TRBD2 agrees at 8 bases. V gave up 1 base and J gave up 13 bases; unmatched junction bases: 15. There are 16 residues in the CDR3. Germline V lookup: CDR1 SNHLY, CDR2 FYNNEI. The CDR3 DNA reads as TGTGCCAGCAGTGAAGAGACTAGCGTCAGGCGAGAGACCCAGTTCTTC. It encodes CASSEETSVRRETQFF. The whole variable domain, remainder taken from reference TRBV2 and TRBJ2-1, is EPEVTQTPSHQVTQMGQEVILRCVPISNHLYFYWYRQILGQKVEFLVSFYNNEISEKSEIFDDQFSVERPDGSNFTLKIRSTKLEDSAMYFCASSEETSVRRETQFFGPGTRLTVL.

This clonotype was counted only a few times. The chain carries TRBV5-6 and TRBJ1-2, with a possible D match to TRBD1 (5 bases). Germline lookup yields CDR1 SGHDT and CDR2 YYEEEE. V was shortened by 3 bases and J by 8 bases, with 20 bases between the two germline ends. The CDR3 sequence is 15 residues long. CDR3 nucleotides: TGTGCCAGCAGCTCCATATGGAGGGACCGGTACGGCTACACCTTC. Amino acids: CASSSIWRDRYGYTF.

This chain uses TRBV20-1 with TRBJ2-3; 9 nucleotides agree with TRBD2. CDR1 is DFQATT and CDR2 is SNEGSKA in the germline V gene (reference sequence). Trimming cost V 5 bases and J 5 bases; bases outside gene matches: 5. The CDR3 spans 13 residues. This chain's CDR3 is CSALSGRGDTQYF. The CDR3 nucleotides read TGCAGTGCTCTTAGCGGGAGAGGAGATACGCAGTATTTT.

This clonotype has more than one count but fewer than ten. V gene TRBV20-1 combines with J gene TRBJ1-5; 8 bases fit TRBD1. The trim removed 5 bases at V and 1 base at J, leaving 4 bases unmatched. Germline V gives CDR1 DFQATT, CDR2 SNEGSKA (reference sequence). This CDR3 is 14 amino acids long. CDR3 residues: CSASGQASNQPQHF. The CDR3 coding sequence is TGCAGTGCTTCGGGACAGGCGAGCAATCAGCCCCAGCATTTT.

This clonotype was recorded once. The chain joins TRBV4-1 to TRBJ2-1; 8 positions match TRBD2. V lost 0 bases to trimming and J lost 3 bases; unmatched junction nucleotides: 10. The germline V gene has CDR1 MGHRA and CDR2 YSYEKL. This CDR3 comprises 18 residues. CDR3 residues: CASSQEWGSGIFYNEQFF. The DNA of the CDR3 is TGCGCCAGCAGCCAAGAGTGGGGTAGCGGGATCTTCTACAATGAGCAGTTCTTC.

This clonotype showed up just a few times. This sequence joins TRBV20-1 and TRBJ2-4, with 8 positions matching TRBD2. Looked up from germline, CDR1 is DFQATT and CDR2 is SNEGSKA (reference sequence). J was trimmed by 0 bases and V by 6 bases; bases with no gene match: 19. The CDR3 extends over 19 amino acids. CDR3 in DNA: TGCAGTGCCATTTTTATAGCGGGATTAACTACTATAGCCAAAAACATTCAGTACTTC. It is translated as CSAIFIAGLTTIAKNIQYF.

This clonotype was detected only a few times. The V and J genes are TRBV12-3 or TRBV12-4 and TRBJ1-2; 7 bases map to TRBD1. The CDR3 runs 15 residues. V trimming: 3 bases; J trimming: 4 bases; junction bases outside the gene matches: 8. CDR3 bases: TGTGCCAGCAGTTTGCTCGGAGGGGGCAGCTATGGCTACACCTTC. This sequence encodes CASSLLGGGSYGYTF.

The chain couples TRBV6-5 to TRBJ2-3; D is possibly TRBD1 (6 bases). The CDR3 contains 17 residues. Trimming took 4 bases from V and 4 from J, leaving 21 bases between them. Per germline, CDR1 MNHEY and CDR2 SVGAGI. CDR3 in DNA: TGTGCCAGCAGTTCGCCGGATGGGGGCGTGAGGGCAGATACGCAGTATTTT. Its translation is CASSSPDGGVRADTQYF.

V and J are TRBV24-1 and TRBJ1-2; D unclear. Trimming pared 2 bases from V and 8 bases from J, leaving 8 bases between. CDR1 is KGHDR, CDR2 SFDVKD, per germline. The CDR3 has 12 residues. CDR3 in amino acids: CATSDSELGYTF. The CDR3 bases are TGTGCCACCAGTGATTCGGAACTCGGCTACACCTTC.

This clonotype showed up many times. The DNA of the CDR3 is TGTGCCATCAGTGGGGGGCCGACAACCATCTACGAGCAGTACTTC. Protein: CAISGGPTTIYEQYF. The chain couples TRBV10-3 to TRBJ2-7, with D possibly matching TRBD1 (6 bases). The CDR3 runs to 15 residues. V was cut by 4 bases and J by 3 bases, with 16 bases left in between. CDR1 is ENHRY, CDR2 SYGVKD, per germline.

CDR3 bases: TGTGCCAGCAGCCCAGGACAGGCCGGGGGAACCGGGGAGCTGTTTTTT. It codes for CASSPGQAGGTGELFF. J is TRBJ2-2 and V is TRBV11-2; TRBD1 is a possible D gene (7 bases). The CDR3 has 16 residues. CDR1 SGHAT and CDR2 FQNNGV come from the germline V gene. The ends were cut back, 5 bases at V and 5 bases at J, with 18 bases in the middle.

V is TRBV25-1 and J is TRBJ2-7; 12 bases match TRBD2. The CDR3 spans 15 residues. The germline CDR1 and CDR2 sequences are MGHDK and SYGVNS. Losses at the gene ends were 3 bases for V and 7 bases for J; bases not matched to a gene: 7. The CDR3 bases are TGTGCCAGCAGTGAGCTAGCGGGAGGGCGAGGTGAGCAGTACTTC. Translation gives CASSELAGGRGEQYF.

The V gene is TRBV3-1, the J gene TRBJ1-4; D may be TRBD1 (5 bases). Germline V gene sequence: CDR1 LGHDT, CDR2 YNNKEL (reference sequence). V gave up 8 bases and J gave up 7 bases, with 8 bases separating them. This CDR3 contains 11 residues. The CDR3 coding sequence is TGTGCCAGCGGCGGGACTGAAAAACTGTTTTTT. Translation: CASGGTEKLFF. Full variable domain (outside the CDR3, taken from reference TRBV3-1 and TRBJ1-4): DTAVSQTPKYLVTQMGNDKSIKCEQNLGHDTMYWYKQDSKKFLKIMFSYNNKELIINETVPNRFSPKSPDKAHLNLHINSLELGDSAVYFCASGGTEKLFFGSGTQLSVL.

This clonotype was picked up one time. This chain joins TRBV29-1 and TRBJ2-3; possible D gene TRBD2, 5 bases. V was clipped by 7 bases and J by 3 bases, with 20 bases between them. Germline V gene lookup returns CDR1 SQVTM and CDR2 ANQGSEA. The CDR3 covers 15 residues. CDR3 region: CSADLEGVPTDTQYF. The DNA of the CDR3 is TGCAGCGCCGACCTTGAGGGAGTCCCGACAGATACGCAGTATTTT.

The rearrangement joins TRBV30 to TRBJ2-5; 7 bases align to TRBD2. The CDR3 is 14 residues long. J lost 11 bases, V lost 6 bases, and 18 bases had no gene match. Germline V CDR1 and CDR2: GTSNPN, SVGIG (reference sequence). Written as DNA, the CDR3 is TGTGCCTGTGAAGGGAGGGCCCATCGCAATGAGCAGTACTTC. Its translation: CACEGRAHRNEQYF.

This clonotype was seen a few times. The V call is TRBV9, the J call TRBJ2-1; D is possibly TRBD1 (5 bases). The germline V and J ends were trimmed by 7 bases and 5 bases, with 16 bases remaining between them. The CDR3 runs to 14 residues. Per the germline V gene, CDR1 is SGDLS and CDR2 is YYNGEE. CDR3 residues: CASGAGPRNNEQFF. DNA for the CDR3: TGTGCCAGCGGGGCCGGGCCAAGAAACAATGAGCAGTTCTTC.

This clonotype was picked up a small number of times. The rearrangement joins TRBV5-1 to TRBJ2-4; the D is unclear. Germline loops: CDR1 SGHRS, CDR2 YFSETQ. Trimming removed 0 bases at V and 5 bases at J, with 12 bases between. This CDR3 has 15 residues. The CDR3 here is CASSLGSVVENIQYF. CDR3 nucleotide sequence: TGCGCCAGCAGCTTGGGCAGTGTCGTAGAAAACATTCAGTACTTC. Full variable domain (outside the CDR3, taken from reference TRBV5-1 and TRBJ2-4): KAGVTQTPRYLIKTRGQQVTLSCSPISGHRSVSWYQQTPGQGLQFLFEYFSETQRNKGNFPGRFSGRQFSNSRSEMNVSTLELGDSALYLCASSLGSVVENIQYFGAGTRLSVL.